Ten or more counts support the clone carrying this T cell receptor beta chain. The sample originates from a study of early T cells in non-severe SARS-CoV-2 infection. One entry per CDR3 protein results from TCRdb running MiXCR on the 5' RACE reads. The table has tens of thousands of distinct CDR3 sequences, around 5.3% seen once; the top ten hold over 20%. Trimming took 4 bases from V and 3 from J, leaving 12 bases between them. Germline CDR1 is PRHDT and CDR2 is FYEKMQ (reference sequence). The CDR3 runs to 14 residues. Input material: whole blood. J is TRBJ1-2 and V is TRBV13; possibly TRBD1 for D (5 bases). This sequence originates from an adult who was a healthcare worker with PCR-confirmed SARS-CoV-2 infection or an uninfected control (not recorded which). The CDR3 loop reads CASSSTESDYGYTF. The DNA of the CDR3 is TGTGCCAGCAGCTCGACAGAATCCGACTATGGCTACACCTTC.